The clone carrying this T cell receptor (beta chain) has just one count. What it binds is unknown. Germline assignment: CDR1 LGHNT and CDR2 FRNRAP. Trimming took 0 bases from V and 7 from J, leaving 12 bases between them. CDR3 length equals 14 residues. The data belong to a study of cytomegalovirus exposure and HLA in healthy donors. Primers included in the PCR were 60 Vbeta and 13 Jbeta primers. Using immunoSEQ multiplex PCR, the repertoire was profiled, and TCRdb retains in-frame clones only, with some absent. The sample consists of roughly 160,000 clones, 80% of them appearing once. Study outcomes and limitations: Previous analysis showed most TCR beta V segments were productive about 90% or about 30% of the time.

This receptor was taken from a man under 40 in good health and CMV-seronegative. The sequenced sample was PBMCs. The chain recombines TRBV12-5 with TRBJ1-1, with D possibly matching TRBD1 (6 bases). CDR3 DNA sequence: TGTGCTAGTGGTTTGGTTACAGGGAAGGGTGAAGCTTTCTTT. Its translation: CASGLVTGKGEAFF.